The 4 T cell receptor beta chains in this list originate from one sample, sequenced in a study of vaccination and CD4 T cells after COVID-19. Noted treatment: roughly ten-day PBMC culture with coronavirus spike peptide pools or control peptides (ViraFEST assay). No antigen has been identified for these receptors. Cultured CD4+ T-cell DNA underwent Oncomine TCR Beta short-read sequencing. TCRdb processed the PCR reads anew with MiXCR; each CDR3 protein has one entry. The sample has under 20,000 distinct CDR3 sequences; about 39% are singletons. The starting material was CD4+ T cells from blood, cultured in vitro, obtained before SARS-CoV-2 vaccination. The receptors derive from a human donor who had recovered from COVID-19.

This clonotype was detected a few times. The V gene is TRBV5-5, the J gene TRBJ1-5, with TRBD1 matching 8 bases. The CDR3 is 16 residues long. After removal of 4 bases from V and 3 bases from J, the junction contained 9 bases not matched to a gene. CDR1 and CDR2 from the germline V gene are SGHKS and YYEKEE (reference sequence). The CDR3 spells CASSLDRGAANQPQHF. CDR3 DNA: TGTGCCAGCAGCCTTGACAGGGGAGCGGCCAATCAGCCCCAGCATTTT.

The chain is built from TRBV19 and TRBJ1-3, with no clear D. Trimming left V 7 bases short and J 9 bases short, with 22 bases between. The germline gives CDR1 LNHDA, CDR2 SQIVND (reference sequence). The CDR3 sequence is 15 residues long. CDR3 sequence (DNA): TGTGCCAGTAACACCCGAGCGGGCTCTGGAGGCACCATATATTTT. Its protein product is CASNTRAGSGGTIYF.

This clonotype turned up a few times. V gene TRBV18 combines with J gene TRBJ1-1; 11 bases fit TRBD1. Unmatched junction bases numbered 9, after V lost 3 bases and J lost 3 bases. The CDR3 has 17 amino acids. Germline V gene sequence: CDR1 KGHSH, CDR2 LQKENI. CDR3 bases: TGTGCCAGCTCACCCCGACGACTGGGACAGGGGGACACTGAAGCTTTCTTT. Encoded protein: CASSPRRLGQGDTEAFF.

The chain carries TRBV18 and TRBJ1-2, with 7 bases that match TRBD1. Trimming at V came to 6 bases and at J to 3 bases, leaving 13 bases not matched to a gene. This CDR3 is 16 amino acids long. CDR1 is KGHSH and CDR2 is LQKENI in the germline V gene. CDR3 protein: CASSSRQGRLDYGYTF. CDR3 DNA: TGTGCCAGCTCCTCACGACAGGGACGATTAGACTATGGCTACACCTTC.